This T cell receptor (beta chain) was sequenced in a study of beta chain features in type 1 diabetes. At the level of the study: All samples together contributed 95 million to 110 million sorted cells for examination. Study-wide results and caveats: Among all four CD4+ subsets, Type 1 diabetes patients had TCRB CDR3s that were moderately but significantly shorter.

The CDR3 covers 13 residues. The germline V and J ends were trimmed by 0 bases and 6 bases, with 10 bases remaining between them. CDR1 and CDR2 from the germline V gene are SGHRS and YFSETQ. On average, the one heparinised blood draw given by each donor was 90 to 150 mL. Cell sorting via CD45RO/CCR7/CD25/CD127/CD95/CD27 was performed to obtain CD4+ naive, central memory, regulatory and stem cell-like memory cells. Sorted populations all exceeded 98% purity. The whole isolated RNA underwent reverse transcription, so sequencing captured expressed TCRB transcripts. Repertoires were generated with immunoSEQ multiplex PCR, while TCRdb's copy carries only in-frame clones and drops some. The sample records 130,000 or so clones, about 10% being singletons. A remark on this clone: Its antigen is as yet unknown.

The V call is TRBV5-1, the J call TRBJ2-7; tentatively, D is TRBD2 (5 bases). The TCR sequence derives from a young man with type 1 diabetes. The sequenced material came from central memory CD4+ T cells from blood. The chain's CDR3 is CASSLDLEGEQYF. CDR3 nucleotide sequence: TGCGCCAGCAGCTTGGACCTAGAGGGCGAGCAGTACTTC.